Presented here are 24 T cell receptor beta chains from one specimen sequenced in a study of control samples from healthy donors and cancer patients. Some clones are missing from TCRdb's copy, which holds only in-frame ones; the method was immunoSEQ multiplex PCR. Of roughly 130,000 clones in the sample, roughly 92% are singletons; the top ten hold around 11%. Source material: blood. Every receptor here comes from a man younger than 45 in good health.

The chain is built from TRBV19 and TRBJ2-3; the match to TRBD1 covers 10 bases. This CDR3 comprises 15 residues. With 4 bases clipped from V and 1 base from J, the junction kept 2 bases outside the gene matches. The germline gives CDR1 LNHDA, CDR2 SQIVND (reference sequence). Written as DNA, the CDR3 is TGTGCCAGTAGTACCGGGACAGGGGGCACAGATACGCAGTATTTT. Its translation is CASSTGTGGTDTQYF.

This clone was counted once. The gene calls are TRBV5-5 and TRBJ2-7, with D possibly being TRBD1 (5 bases). V gave up 0 bases and J gave up 3 bases, with 10 bases separating them. Germline values: CDR1 SGHKS, CDR2 YYEKEE (reference sequence). The CDR3 is 14 amino acids. The chain's CDR3 is CASSLADSNYEQYF. In nucleotides, the CDR3 is TGTGCCAGCAGCTTGGCCGACAGTAACTACGAGCAGTACTTC.

V usage is TRBV27 and J usage is TRBJ1-6, with D unclear. This CDR3 has 14 residues. The V end was cut by 2 bases, the J end by 5 bases, with 7 bases between. Germline CDR1 reads MNHEY; CDR2 reads SMNVEV (reference sequence). The DNA for the CDR3 is TGTGCCAGCAGTTTAAGAGAAAATAATTCACCCCTCCACTTT. Its protein product is CASSLRENNSPLHF.

The chain couples TRBV28 to TRBJ2-1; 9 bases are a match to TRBD1. This CDR3 is built from 13 residues. CDR1 is MDHEN, CDR2 SYDVKM, per germline. V lost 3 bases, J lost 6 bases, and 0 bases stayed unmatched. The CDR3 DNA is TGTGCCAGCAGTTTGACAGGGGGCAATGAGCAGTTCTTC. It is translated as CASSLTGGNEQFF.

The J gene is TRBJ2-2, the V gene TRBV28; no clear D. The CDR3 consists of 13 residues. Trimming left V 2 bases short and J 4 bases short, with 5 bases between. Germline V gene lookup returns CDR1 MDHEN and CDR2 SYDVKM. The CDR3 nucleotides read TGTGCCAGCAGTTTAGACGGCACCGGGGAGCTGTTTTTT. As protein: CASSLDGTGELFF.

This rearrangement joins TRBV6-5 to TRBJ1-1, with 9 bases identical to TRBD1. Trimming removed 6 bases from V and 4 bases from J; junction bases left unmatched: 9. This CDR3 contains 15 residues. Looked up from germline, CDR1 is MNHEY and CDR2 is SVGAGI. CDR3 amino acids: CASRKGTGNPTEAFF. In DNA form, the CDR3 reads TGTGCCAGCAGAAAAGGGACAGGGAATCCCACTGAAGCTTTCTTT.

The chain recombines TRBV7-9 with TRBJ2-7; the match to TRBD2 covers 8 bases. CDR1 SEHNR and CDR2 FQNEAQ come from the germline V gene (reference sequence). This CDR3 has 14 amino acids. The V gene end was trimmed by 5 bases and the J gene end by 2 bases; junction bases not matched to a gene: 5. The CDR3 region has the DNA TGTGCCAGCAGCGCCAGCGGGGGTACCTACGAGCAGTACTTC. It specifies CASSASGGTYEQYF.

CDR3 DNA sequence: TGTGCCAGCAGTTACTCCCGGTCCACCGGGGAGCTGTTTTTT. Residues: CASSYSRSTGELFF. This chain connects TRBV6-2 or TRBV6-3 to TRBJ2-2; D is undetermined. In germline, CDR1 is MNHEY, CDR2 SVGEGT. CDR3 length: 14 residues. V was cut by 0 bases and J by 4 bases, with 6 bases left in between.

This clone appeared once. This CDR3 is CASTTSGRGNEQFF. CDR3 coding DNA: TGCGCCAGCACGACTAGCGGGAGAGGGAATGAGCAGTTCTTC. The genes are TRBV5-1 and TRBJ2-1; 12 bases are shared with TRBD2. CDR3 length: 14 amino acids. V lost 6 bases, J lost 7 bases, and 5 bases stayed unmatched. Germline V lookup: CDR1 SGHRS, CDR2 YFSETQ.

The chain links TRBV19 to TRBJ1-1, with TRBD1 matching 9 bases. With 5 bases clipped from V and 5 bases from J, the junction kept 6 bases outside the gene matches. The CDR3 has 14 residues. Germline-derived CDR1 and CDR2 are LNHDA and SQIVND (reference sequence). CDR3 sequence (DNA): TGTGCCAGTAGTCTACAGGGGGCGCCGACTGAAGCTTTCTTT. Translation: CASSLQGAPTEAFF.

The chain combines TRBV2 with TRBJ2-1; 12 nucleotides agree with TRBD2. The CDR3 sequence is 15 residues long. V was clipped by 6 bases and J by 8 bases; unmatched bases: 8. Germline V gene lookup returns CDR1 SNHLY and CDR2 FYNNEI. The chain's CDR3 is CASSSGLAGRDEQFF. The CDR3 DNA follows: TGTGCCAGCAGCTCGGGACTAGCGGGCAGAGATGAGCAGTTCTTC. The variable domain in full, completed from reference TRBV2 and TRBJ2-1, reads EPEVTQTPSHQVTQMGQEVILRCVPISNHLYFYWYRQILGQKVEFLVSFYNNEISEKSEIFDDQFSVERPDGSNFTLKIRSTKLEDSAMYFCASSSGLAGRDEQFFGPGTRLTVL.

The V call is TRBV6-5, the J call TRBJ1-6; D perhaps matches TRBD1 (6 bases). Germline values: CDR1 MNHEY, CDR2 SVGAGI. V was clipped by 5 bases and J by 10 bases, with 12 bases between them. The CDR3 length is 13 residues. The CDR3 DNA sequence: TGTGCCAGCAGTAGGGGGGTTGGCTCACCCCTCCACTTT. It is translated as CASSRGVGSPLHF.

The chain combines TRBV28 with TRBJ1-5; D remains unclear. V was cut by 5 bases and J by 6 bases, with 20 bases left in between. Germline CDR1 is MDHEN and CDR2 is SYDVKM. This CDR3 region has 16 residues. This CDR3 is CASSPLAGTPGQPQHF. The CDR3 bases are TGTGCCAGCAGTCCTCTGGCGGGCACGCCGGGTCAGCCCCAGCATTTT.

This chain uses TRBV11-3 with TRBJ1-2; D ambiguous. Germline V CDR1 and CDR2: SGHNT, YENEEA. The CDR3 extends over 12 amino acids. Deletions cut 2 bases from V and 8 bases from J, with 9 bases between. Written as DNA, the CDR3 is TGTGCCAGCAGCTTAACCACTCGCGGCTACACCTTC. The encoded protein is CASSLTTRGYTF.

V and J are TRBV11-3 and TRBJ2-1, with D perhaps matching TRBD2 (6 bases). The CDR3 contains 17 residues. Trimming took off 1 base at V and 14 bases at J, with 27 bases between the two ends. Per germline, CDR1 SGHNT and CDR2 YENEEA. Here the CDR3 DNA reads TGTGCCAGCAGCTTAGGGAGGGCGTTTGTTGGATCTTGGGAGGAGTTCTTC. Translated: CASSLGRAFVGSWEEFF. The variable domain in full, completed from reference TRBV11-3 and TRBJ2-1, reads EAGVVQSPRYKIIEKKQPVAFWCNPISGHNTLYWYLQNLGQGPELLIRYENEEAVDDSQLPKDRFSAERLKGVDSTLKIQPAELGDSAVYLCASSLGRAFVGSWEEFFGPGTRLTVL.

The CDR3 is CASSGVRTEAFF. CDR3 coding DNA: TGTGCCAGCAGCGGAGTCCGGACTGAAGCTTTCTTT. The V and J genes are TRBV2 and TRBJ1-1, with D unclear. CDR3 size: 12 residues. Trimming cost V 6 bases and J 5 bases, with 10 bases left between them. The germline CDR1 and CDR2 sequences are SNHLY and FYNNEI.

This rearrangement joins TRBV29-1 to TRBJ1-2; D is possibly TRBD1 (5 bases). The CDR3 contains 12 residues. Per germline, CDR1 SQVTM and CDR2 ANQGSEA. The germline V and J ends were trimmed by 7 bases and 1 base, with 10 bases remaining between them. For the CDR3, the DNA is TGCAGCGGTCTGGGACTTAACTATGGCTACACCTTC. This sequence encodes CSGLGLNYGYTF.

The chain employs TRBV2 and TRBJ1-6; no definite D call. Looked up from germline, CDR1 is SNHLY and CDR2 is FYNNEI. Trimming left V 8 bases short and J 6 bases short, with 20 bases between. This CDR3 comprises 16 residues. The CDR3 reads CASSRGSMGGNSPLHF. CDR3 nucleotide sequence: TGTGCCAGCTCGAGAGGGTCAATGGGTGGTAATTCACCCCTCCACTTT.

This CDR3 is CASSILGNQPQHF. The CDR3, as DNA: TGTGCCAGTAGTATACTTGGCAATCAGCCCCAGCATTTT. The chain recombines TRBV19 with TRBJ1-5, with D unresolved. The germline V gene encodes CDR1 LNHDA and CDR2 SQIVND (reference sequence). The CDR3 runs 13 residues. Deletions cut 2 bases from V and 2 bases from J, with 4 bases between. The variable domain in full, with the rest retrieved from reference TRBV19 and TRBJ1-5, is DGGITQSPKYLFRKEGQNVTLSCEQNLNHDAMYWYRQDPGQGLRLIYYSQIVNDFQKGDIAEGYSVSREKKESFPLTVTSAQKNPTAFYLCASSILGNQPQHFGDGTRLSIL.

This clone was seen a single time. J is TRBJ2-2 and V is TRBV5-1; weak D call: TRBD2 (6 bases). V gave up 1 base and J gave up 1 base, with 20 bases separating them. The CDR3 is 19 residues long. Germline V lookup: CDR1 SGHRS, CDR2 YFSETQ. The CDR3 is CASSLLKSQGLENTGELFF. The CDR3 nucleotides are TGCGCCAGCAGCTTGCTTAAAAGTCAGGGACTTGAGAACACCGGGGAGCTGTTTTTT.

The chain employs TRBV27 and TRBJ2-3; 10 nucleotides agree with TRBD1. Germline lookup yields CDR1 MNHEY and CDR2 SMNVEV (reference sequence). The V gene end was trimmed by 3 bases and the J gene end by 3 bases; junction bases not matched to a gene: 3. This CDR3 is 15 amino acids long. The CDR3 DNA follows: TGTGCCAGCAGTTTGCCGGGACAGGGGACAGATACGCAGTATTTT. Amino acid sequence: CASSLPGQGTDTQYF.

This chain links TRBV11-2 with TRBJ2-1; 9 bases fit TRBD2. The V gene's germline CDR1 is SGHAT and CDR2 FQNNGV. The CDR3 has 15 residues. J lost 6 bases, V lost 3 bases, and 6 bases had no gene match. The CDR3 sequence is CASSFSGSNGNEQFF. The CDR3 DNA follows: TGTGCCAGCAGCTTTAGCGGGAGTAACGGCAATGAGCAGTTCTTC. The entire variable domain, with the rest obtained from reference TRBV11-2 and TRBJ2-1, is as follows: EAGVAQSPRYKIIEKRQSVAFWCNPISGHATLYWYQQILGQGPKLLIQFQNNGVVDDSQLPKDRFSAERLKGVDSTLKIQPAKLEDSAVYLCASSFSGSNGNEQFFGPGTRLTVL.

This clone occurred once. The rearrangement links TRBV27 to TRBJ1-2, with 7 bases aligning to TRBD1. Losses at the gene ends were 5 bases for V and 4 bases for J; bases not matched to a gene: 4. The V gene's germline CDR1 is MNHEY and CDR2 SMNVEV (reference sequence). CDR3 length equals 13 residues. The CDR3 sequence: CASSLDRAYGYTF. The CDR3, as DNA: TGTGCCAGCAGTCTTGACAGGGCCTATGGCTACACCTTC.

V is TRBV19 and J is TRBJ2-2; 7 positions agree with TRBD1. Trimming at V came to 6 bases and at J to 4 bases, leaving 5 bases not matched to a gene. The germline V gene encodes CDR1 LNHDA and CDR2 SQIVND (reference sequence). The CDR3 spans 14 residues. The CDR3 sequence: CASRRAGGTGELFF. DNA of the CDR3: TGTGCCAGTAGGAGGGCAGGGGGCACCGGGGAGCTGTTTTTT.